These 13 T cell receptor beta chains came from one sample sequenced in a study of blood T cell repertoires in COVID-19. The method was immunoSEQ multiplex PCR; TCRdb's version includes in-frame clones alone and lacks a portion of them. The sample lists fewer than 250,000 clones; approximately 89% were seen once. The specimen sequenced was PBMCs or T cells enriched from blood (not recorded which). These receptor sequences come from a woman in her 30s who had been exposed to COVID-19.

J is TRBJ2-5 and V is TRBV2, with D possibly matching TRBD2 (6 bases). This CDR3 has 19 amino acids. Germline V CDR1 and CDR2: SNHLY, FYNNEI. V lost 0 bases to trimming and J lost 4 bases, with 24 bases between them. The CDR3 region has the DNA TGTGCCAGCAGTGAAGCGCTTTGGTGGAGGGTTCCTTCCCGAGAGACCCAGTACTTC. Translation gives CASSEALWWRVPSRETQYF.

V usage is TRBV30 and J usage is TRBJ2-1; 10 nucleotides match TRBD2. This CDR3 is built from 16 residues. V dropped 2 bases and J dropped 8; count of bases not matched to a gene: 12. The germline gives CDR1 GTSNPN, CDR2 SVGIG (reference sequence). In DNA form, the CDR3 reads TGTGCCTGGAGTTGGGGGGCTAGCGGGAGTTTAGATGAGCAGTTCTTC. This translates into CAWSWGASGSLDEQFF.

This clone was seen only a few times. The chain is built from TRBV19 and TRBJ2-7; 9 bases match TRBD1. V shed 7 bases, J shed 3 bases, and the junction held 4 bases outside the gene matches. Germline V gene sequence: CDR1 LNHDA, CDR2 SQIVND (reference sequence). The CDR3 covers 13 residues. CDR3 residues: CASTPTGGYEQYF. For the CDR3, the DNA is TGTGCCAGTACTCCGACAGGGGGCTACGAGCAGTACTTC.

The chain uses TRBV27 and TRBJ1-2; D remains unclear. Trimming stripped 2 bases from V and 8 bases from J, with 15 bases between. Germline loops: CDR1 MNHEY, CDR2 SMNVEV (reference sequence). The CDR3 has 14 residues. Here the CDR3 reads CASSLGPRSLGYTF. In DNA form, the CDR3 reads TGTGCCAGCAGTTTAGGCCCTAGATCTTTAGGCTACACCTTC.

The CDR3 nucleotides read TGTGCCAGCAGTCTTGGAGATTTCCAAGAGACCCAGTACTTC. It yields the protein CASSLGDFQETQYF. V usage is TRBV28 and J usage is TRBJ2-5, with D unresolved. Germline V gives CDR1 MDHEN, CDR2 SYDVKM. The CDR3 is made up of 14 amino acids. V was cut by 5 bases and J by 1 base, with 11 bases left in between.

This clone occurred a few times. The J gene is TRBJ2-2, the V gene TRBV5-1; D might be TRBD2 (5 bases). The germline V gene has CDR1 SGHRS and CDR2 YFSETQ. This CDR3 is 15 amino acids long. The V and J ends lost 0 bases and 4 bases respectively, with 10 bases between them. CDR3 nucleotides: TGCGCCAGCAGCTTGGCTGTAGCGCCCACCGGGGAGCTGTTTTTT. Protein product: CASSLAVAPTGELFF.

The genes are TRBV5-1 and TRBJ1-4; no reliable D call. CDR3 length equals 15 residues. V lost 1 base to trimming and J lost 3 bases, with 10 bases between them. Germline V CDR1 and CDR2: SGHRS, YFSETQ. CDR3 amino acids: CASSLKGGSNEKLFF. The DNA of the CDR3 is TGCGCCAGCAGCTTGAAAGGCGGGTCTAATGAAAAACTGTTTTTT.

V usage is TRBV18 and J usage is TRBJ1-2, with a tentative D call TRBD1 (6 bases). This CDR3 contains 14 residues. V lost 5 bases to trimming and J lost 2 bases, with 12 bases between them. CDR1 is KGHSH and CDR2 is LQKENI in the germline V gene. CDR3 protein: CASSSTQGNYGYTF. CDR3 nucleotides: TGTGCCAGCTCATCCACACAGGGCAACTATGGCTACACCTTC.

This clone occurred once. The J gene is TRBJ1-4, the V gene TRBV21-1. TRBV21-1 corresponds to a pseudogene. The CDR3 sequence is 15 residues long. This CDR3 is CASSKKSVGGEKLFF. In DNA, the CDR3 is TGTGCCAGCAGCAAAAAATCTGTAGGCGGAGAAAAACTGTTTTTT.

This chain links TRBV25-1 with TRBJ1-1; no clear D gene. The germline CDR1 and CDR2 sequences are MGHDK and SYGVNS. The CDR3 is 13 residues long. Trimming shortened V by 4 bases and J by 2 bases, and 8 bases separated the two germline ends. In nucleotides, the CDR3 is TGTGCCAGCAGTGGAGGATCCAACACTGAAGCTTTCTTT. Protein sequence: CASSGGSNTEAFF.

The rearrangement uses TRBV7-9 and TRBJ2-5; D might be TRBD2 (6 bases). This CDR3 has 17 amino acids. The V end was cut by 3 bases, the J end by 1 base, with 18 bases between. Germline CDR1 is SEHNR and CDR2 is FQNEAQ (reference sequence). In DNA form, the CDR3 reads TGTGCCAGCAGCTTCACCGGCCCGGGACTCCGCCAAGAGACCCAGTACTTC. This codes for CASSFTGPGLRQETQYF.

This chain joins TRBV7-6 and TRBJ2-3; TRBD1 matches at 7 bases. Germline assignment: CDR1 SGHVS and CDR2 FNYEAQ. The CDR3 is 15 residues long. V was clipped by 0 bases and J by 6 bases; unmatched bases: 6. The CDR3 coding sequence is TGTGCCAGCAGCTTAGCGTGGACAGGATCGGATACGCAGTATTTT. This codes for CASSLAWTGSDTQYF.

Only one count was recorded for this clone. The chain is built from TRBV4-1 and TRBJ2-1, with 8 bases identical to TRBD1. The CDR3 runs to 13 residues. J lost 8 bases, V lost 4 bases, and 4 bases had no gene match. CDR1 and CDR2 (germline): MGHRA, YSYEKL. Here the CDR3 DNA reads TGCGCCAGCAGCCGAGACAGGGGCTATGAGCAGTTCTTC. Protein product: CASSRDRGYEQFF.